This entry lists 28 T cell receptor beta chains sequenced from one sample in a study of early T cells in non-severe SARS-CoV-2 infection. One entry per CDR3 protein, called by TCRdb with MiXCR from the 5' RACE reads. The sample lists approximately 32,000 distinct CDR3 sequences, under 4% occurring once. The material sequenced was whole blood. The receptors here all came from an adult who was a healthcare worker with PCR-confirmed SARS-CoV-2 infection or an uninfected control (not recorded which).

The sample holds many counts of this clonotype. The chain carries TRBV2 and TRBJ1-5; weak D call: TRBD1 (5 bases). The CDR3 consists of 15 residues. CDR1 is SNHLY and CDR2 is FYNNEI in the germline V gene. The V end was cut by 6 bases, the J end by 0 bases, with 12 bases between. CDR3 sequence (DNA): TGTGCCAGCAGGCGGGGACCCTATAGCAATCAGCCCCAGCATTTT. Protein product: CASRRGPYSNQPQHF.

This clonotype was detected only a few times. The chain carries TRBV11-2 and TRBJ2-1; D gene uncertain. V lost 1 base to trimming and J lost 6 bases, with 13 bases between them. Germline-derived CDR1 and CDR2 are SGHAT and FQNNGV. CDR3 length: 15 residues. CDR3 sequence: CASSLVPFWTNEQFF. In DNA form, the CDR3 reads TGTGCCAGCAGCTTAGTTCCGTTCTGGACCAATGAGCAGTTCTTC.

This clonotype was observed at least ten times. The chain recombines TRBV29-1 with TRBJ2-3; 9 positions match TRBD2. Germline-derived CDR1 and CDR2 are SQVTM and ANQGSEA. V lost 7 bases, J lost 0 bases, and 11 bases stayed unmatched. This CDR3 region has 16 residues. The chain's CDR3 is CSASGTSTQSTDTQYF. The CDR3, as DNA: TGCAGCGCCTCCGGGACTAGCACTCAAAGCACAGATACGCAGTATTTT.

The chain employs TRBV27 and TRBJ1-3; no reliable D call. Germline V lookup: CDR1 MNHEY, CDR2 SMNVEV (reference sequence). This CDR3 comprises 14 residues. The germline V and J ends were trimmed by 3 bases and 0 bases, with 6 bases remaining between them. The CDR3 DNA sequence: TGTGCCAGCAGTTTTAGTCCCTCTGGAAACACCATATATTTT. The encoded protein is CASSFSPSGNTIYF.

This clonotype has a handful of counts. The chain carries TRBV14 and TRBJ2-4; D is undetermined. This CDR3 has 15 amino acids. Germline V gene lookup returns CDR1 SGHDN and CDR2 FVKESK. Trimming removed 3 bases from V and 0 bases from J, with 9 bases in between. In DNA, the CDR3 is TGTGCCAGCAGCCAGTCGACGGTAGCCAAAAACATTCAGTACTTC. Translation gives CASSQSTVAKNIQYF.

V usage is TRBV7-9 and J usage is TRBJ2-5; 7 bases map to TRBD2. The CDR3 runs to 15 residues. V lost 5 bases, J lost 5 bases, and 11 bases stayed unmatched. Germline assignment: CDR1 SEHNR and CDR2 FQNEAQ (reference sequence). The CDR3 here is CASSPGRREGETQYF. The CDR3 nucleotides read TGTGCCAGCAGCCCCGGTCGCAGGGAGGGGGAGACCCAGTACTTC.

This clonotype was observed many times. The genes are TRBV15 and TRBJ2-2; D unresolved. The V end was cut by 5 bases, the J end by 2 bases, with 12 bases between. The length of the CDR3 is 15 residues. Germline CDR1 and CDR2: LNHNV and YYDKDF (reference sequence). The CDR3, as DNA: TGTGCCACCAGCTACGAATCAGCTAACACCGGGGAGCTGTTTTTT. This encodes CATSYESANTGELFF.

This clonotype was seen at least ten times. This chain uses TRBV5-1 with TRBJ2-3; TRBD1 matches at 8 bases. V shed 4 bases and J 4 bases; nucleotides not matched to a gene: 5. CDR3 length: 14 amino acids. Germline V CDR1 and CDR2: SGHRS, YFSETQ. CDR3 nucleotides: TGCGCCAGCAGCCCCGACAGGGGCGCAGATACGCAGTATTTT. Protein sequence: CASSPDRGADTQYF. Full variable domain (outside the CDR3, taken from reference TRBV5-1 and TRBJ2-3): KAGVTQTPRYLIKTRGQQVTLSCSPISGHRSVSWYQQTPGQGLQFLFEYFSETQRNKGNFPGRFSGRQFSNSRSEMNVSTLELGDSALYLCASSPDRGADTQYFGPGTRLTVL.

This clonotype was found many times. The chain employs TRBV20-1 and TRBJ2-3, with D unclear. V was cut by 6 bases and J by 1 base, with 11 bases left in between. This CDR3 spans 13 amino acids. The germline V gene has CDR1 DFQATT and CDR2 SNEGSKA (reference sequence). The CDR3 sequence is CSAVLSGTDTQYF. CDR3 in DNA: TGCAGTGCGGTCCTTAGTGGCACAGATACGCAGTATTTT.

This sequence joins TRBV29-1 and TRBJ2-5; TRBD2 agrees at 11 bases. Germline values: CDR1 SQVTM, CDR2 ANQGSEA. The CDR3 contains 12 residues. With 7 bases clipped from V and 5 bases from J, the junction kept 3 bases outside the gene matches. As DNA, the CDR3 is TGCAGCGCCGGACTAGCGGGTGAGACCCAGTACTTC. This gives the protein CSAGLAGETQYF. Based on the CDR3 plus reference TRBV29-1 and TRBJ2-5, the full variable domain is SAVISQKPSRDICQRGTSLTIQCQVDSQVTMMFWYRQQPGQSLTLIATANQGSEATYESGFVIDKFPISRPNLTFSTLTVSNMSPEDSSIYLCSAGLAGETQYFGPGTRLLVL.

This clonotype has ten or more counts. One end of the junction does not line up with germline, which may come from a read error. This chain connects TRBV20-1 to TRBJ2-7, with TRBD1 identical over 7 bases. The CDR3 runs 13 residues. In germline, CDR1 is DFQATT, CDR2 SNEGSKA (reference sequence). CDR3 amino acids: CRARQGNSYEQYF. CDR3 coding DNA: TGCAGGGCTAGACAGGGAAACTCCTACGAGCAGTACTTC.

A few counts support this clonotype. The chain links TRBV29-1 to TRBJ2-3; tentatively, D is TRBD2 (7 bases). The CDR3 sequence is 13 residues long. Germline values: CDR1 SQVTM, CDR2 ANQGSEA. Trimming left V 3 bases short and J 5 bases short, with 12 bases between. CDR3 nucleotide sequence: TGCAGCGTTGAGGGGGGGCGCGGAGATACGCAGTATTTT. This codes for CSVEGGRGDTQYF.

This clonotype was found many times. V and J are TRBV6-6 and TRBJ2-1, with 13 nucleotides matching TRBD2. The CDR3 totals 17 residues. The germline V gene encodes CDR1 MNHNY and CDR2 SVGAGI (reference sequence). The V and J ends lost 7 bases and 7 bases, in that order; junction bases with no gene match: 13. CDR3 residues: CASIGLAGVVGRNEQFF. Here the CDR3 DNA reads TGTGCCAGCATTGGACTAGCGGGAGTGGTCGGGAGGAATGAGCAGTTCTTC.

The chain uses TRBV12-3 or TRBV12-4 and TRBJ2-2, with D possibly being TRBD2 (5 bases). There are 15 residues in the CDR3. Trimming left V 5 bases short and J 1 base short, with 11 bases between. The CDR3 loop reads CASSRAALNTGELFF. The CDR3 DNA reads as TGTGCCAGCAGTAGAGCGGCTTTGAACACCGGGGAGCTGTTTTTT.

This clonotype was recorded many times. This rearrangement joins TRBV29-1 to TRBJ2-1; 11 nucleotides line up with TRBD2. The CDR3 is 16 residues long. Germline CDR1 is SQVTM and CDR2 is ANQGSEA. Trimming at V came to 1 base and at J to 5 bases, leaving 7 bases not matched to a gene. CDR3 sequence: CSVEGSGTSGDNEQFF. The CDR3 DNA sequence: TGCAGCGTTGAAGGGTCCGGGACTAGCGGCGACAATGAGCAGTTCTTC.

Turning to this clonotype: An end of the junction does not agree with germline; a read error may underlie this. The chain links TRBV27 to TRBJ1-1; no clear D. The germline V gene has CDR1 MNHEY and CDR2 SMNVEV (reference sequence). The CDR3 sequence is 13 residues long. The CDR3 reads CASSLRYNTEAFF. The CDR3 nucleotides read TGTGCCAGCAGTCTCCGTTATAACACTGAAGCTTTCTTC.

V gene TRBV3-1 combines with J gene TRBJ2-5; D uncertain. V was trimmed by 0 bases and J by 5 bases, leaving 4 bases between them. This CDR3 spans 12 amino acids. Germline CDR1 reads LGHDT; CDR2 reads YNNKEL (reference sequence). The CDR3 bases are TGTGCCAGCAGCCAAGATAAGGAGACCCAGTACTTC. Translating gives CASSQDKETQYF.

In its sample, this clonotype was seen many times. This rearrangement joins TRBV7-8 to TRBJ1-2; D gene ambiguous. The V and J ends lost 7 bases and 8 bases respectively, with 17 bases between them. The CDR3 runs to 13 residues. Germline CDR1 reads SGHVS; CDR2 reads FQNEAQ. CDR3 sequence reads: CASKYPHESGYTF. The DNA of the CDR3 is TGTGCCAGCAAATACCCGCACGAGTCGGGCTACACCTTC.

Only a few counts were recorded for this clonotype. V and J are TRBV6-1 and TRBJ1-6; a weak D match, TRBD1 (6 bases). Germline V gives CDR1 MNHNS, CDR2 SASEGT. The CDR3 contains 16 residues. V lost 6 bases to trimming and J lost 6 bases, with 18 bases between them. CDR3 DNA sequence: TGTGCCAGCAGGCCCAACCCACAGGGAGGTAATTCACCCCTCCACTTT. Amino acid sequence: CASRPNPQGGNSPLHF.

This clonotype was found many times. The chain is built from TRBV24-1 and TRBJ2-2; D might be TRBD1 (6 bases). Germline V gives CDR1 KGHDR, CDR2 SFDVKD. The CDR3 extends over 16 amino acids. V was clipped by 4 bases and J by 1 base, with 12 bases between them. The CDR3 region has the DNA TGTGCCACCAGTGAGTTCAGGGGAAAGAACACCGGGGAGCTGTTTTTT. This gives the protein CATSEFRGKNTGELFF.

This clonotype was seen many times. The chain has TRBV30 and TRBJ1-1, with D tentatively TRBD1 (5 bases). CDR3 length equals 13 residues. The germline V and J ends were trimmed by 5 bases and 11 bases, with 21 bases remaining between them. CDR1 is GTSNPN and CDR2 is SVGIG in the germline V gene (reference sequence). The CDR3 nucleotides read TGTGCCTGGTCGAGGGGTACCCCCTTGACGGCTTTCTTT. It codes for CAWSRGTPLTAFF.

This clonotype has ten or more counts. The chain couples TRBV12-3 or TRBV12-4 to TRBJ1-5, with D unclear. V gave up 1 base and J gave up 4 bases, with 8 bases separating them. This CDR3 is 14 amino acids long. The CDR3 DNA reads as TGTGCCAGCAGTTTAGGGATTGGGAATCAGCCCCAGCATTTT. Protein sequence: CASSLGIGNQPQHF.

This clonotype came up a few times. The V call is TRBV5-5, the J call TRBJ2-7, with 9 bases matching TRBD1. Trimming took 1 base from V and 7 from J; bases not matched to a gene: 3. Germline-derived CDR1 and CDR2 are SGHKS and YYEKEE (reference sequence). The CDR3 sequence is 13 residues long. The CDR3 sequence: CASSLYGTGEQYF. CDR3 nucleotide sequence: TGTGCCAGCAGCTTGTATGGGACAGGGGAGCAGTACTTC. The variable domain in full, completed from reference TRBV5-5 and TRBJ2-7, reads DAGVTQSPTHLIKTRGQQVTLRCSPISGHKSVSWYQQVLGQGPQFIFQYYEKEERGRGNFPDRFSARQFPNYSSELNVNALLLGDSALYLCASSLYGTGEQYFGPGTRLTVT.

The sample holds many counts of this clonotype. V is TRBV5-1 and J is TRBJ2-7, with 7 bases identical to TRBD2. The CDR3 extends over 14 amino acids. Germline V gene sequence: CDR1 SGHRS, CDR2 YFSETQ. V shed 2 bases and J 1 base; nucleotides not matched to a gene: 3. In DNA form, the CDR3 reads TGCGCCAGCAGCTTCCTACTAGCGTCCTACGAGCAGTACTTC. Translation gives CASSFLLASYEQYF.

This clonotype was detected many times. This chain joins TRBV7-6 and TRBJ2-5; 9 bases agree with TRBD2. The ends lost 2 bases at V and 5 bases at J; junction bases unmatched: 12. Germline CDR1 reads SGHVS; CDR2 reads FNYEAQ. The CDR3 length is 17 residues. The CDR3 DNA is TGTGCCAGCAGCTTAATAGCGGGGCTAGCGGGACTGGAGACCCAGTACTTC. This sequence encodes CASSLIAGLAGLETQYF.

This clonotype has at least ten counts. The chain uses TRBV7-6 and TRBJ2-1; perhaps TRBD2 as D (6 bases). The V gene's germline CDR1 is SGHVS and CDR2 FNYEAQ. The V end was cut by 5 bases, the J end by 5 bases, with 22 bases between. This CDR3 spans 17 amino acids. In DNA, the CDR3 is TGTGCCAGCAGCGAATCCGGAGCCGGACGGAGGGACAATGAGCAGTTCTTC. This translates into CASSESGAGRRDNEQFF.

This clonotype has ten or more counts. V and J are TRBV27 and TRBJ1-6; D is uncertain. The germline gives CDR1 MNHEY, CDR2 SMNVEV (reference sequence). The CDR3 contains 13 residues. V lost 6 bases, J lost 6 bases, and 9 bases lay in between. The CDR3 nucleotides read TGTGCCAGCAGGGCAGGTATTAATTCACCCCTCCACTTT. Amino acid sequence: CASRAGINSPLHF.

This clonotype was recorded many times. This chain links TRBV27 with TRBJ2-1, with a tentative D call TRBD1 (5 bases). CDR1 and CDR2 from the germline V gene are MNHEY and SMNVEV (reference sequence). This CDR3 has 15 amino acids. The V and J ends lost 2 bases and 2 bases respectively, with 10 bases between them. CDR3 protein: CASSLGRATYNEQFF. Written as DNA, the CDR3 is TGTGCCAGCAGTTTAGGCAGGGCAACCTACAATGAGCAGTTCTTC.